The 23 T cell receptor beta chains below were found in one sample sequenced in a study of shared clonotypes between healthy human individuals. Using immunoSEQ multiplex PCR, the repertoire was profiled, and TCRdb retains in-frame clones only, with some absent. In the table there are roughly 2.5 million clones, around 94% of which are singletons. What was sequenced was naive CD4+ T cells sorted from blood. The subset: CD45RA+ positively selected. These receptors were obtained from a man aged 18 to 35 in good health.

The chain has TRBV28 and TRBJ2-7, with 9 nucleotides matching TRBD2. Per germline, CDR1 MDHEN and CDR2 SYDVKM. After removal of 4 bases from V and 7 bases from J, the junction contained 17 bases not matched to a gene. The length of the CDR3 is 17 residues. The chain's CDR3 is CASSSPVLSGGSWEQYF. The CDR3 nucleotides are TGTGCCAGCAGTTCCCCTGTCCTTAGCGGGGGCTCTTGGGAGCAGTACTTC.

Details on this clone: At one of its ends the junction is not consistent with the germline gene, which may arise from a read error. The V call is TRBV28, the J call TRBJ2-7, with D tentatively TRBD1 (6 bases). The CDR3 contains 12 residues. Germline V CDR1 and CDR2: MDHEN, SYDVKM. CDR3 in amino acids: CASSLGQGMVQF. CDR3 in DNA: TGTGCCAGCAGTTTAGGGCAGGGGATGGTTCAGTTC. The entire variable domain, with the rest obtained from reference TRBV28 and TRBJ2-7, is as follows: DVKVTQSSRYLVKRTGEKVFLECVQDMDHENMFWYRQDPGLGLRLIYFSYDVKMKEKGDIPEGYSVSREKKERFSLILESASTNQTSMYLCASSLGQGMVQFGPGTRLTVT.

The genes are TRBV11-2 and TRBJ2-5; TRBD2 aligns across 14 bases. Germline V gene lookup returns CDR1 SGHAT and CDR2 FQNNGV. The V gene end was trimmed by 5 bases and the J gene end by 0 bases; junction bases not matched to a gene: 11. This CDR3 spans 19 amino acids. In DNA form, the CDR3 reads TGTGCCAGCAGCCCTAGACTAGCGGGAGGGGGATTGTACCAAGAGACCCAGTACTTC. Translation gives CASSPRLAGGGLYQETQYF.

The gene calls are TRBV4-3 and TRBJ1-2; TRBD1 agrees at 7 bases. The germline V gene has CDR1 LGHNA and CDR2 YSLEER. The J segment lost 3 bases and the V segment lost 3 bases, leaving 4 bases of the junction unmatched. There are 14 residues in the CDR3. The CDR3: CASSQTQGDYGYTF. CDR3 nucleotides: TGCGCCAGCAGCCAGACCCAGGGGGACTATGGCTACACCTTC.

The CDR3 DNA reads as TGTGCCAGCAGTGAGCGGACAGGACCTAATTCACCCCTCCACTTT. Translating gives CASSERTGPNSPLHF. The chain has TRBV2 and TRBJ1-6, with TRBD1 matching 7 bases. CDR1 and CDR2 (germline): SNHLY, FYNNEI. This CDR3 is 15 amino acids long. V shed 3 bases, J shed 6 bases, and the junction held 5 bases outside the gene matches.

J is TRBJ2-7 and V is TRBV5-3, with D hard to call. TRBV5-3 is identified as an open reading frame with a role that is uncertain. The V gene lost 4 bases and the J gene lost 5 bases, with 13 bases spanning the gap. The CDR3 has 13 residues. The chain's CDR3 is CARSLRVIDEQYF. The CDR3 nucleotides read TGTGCCAGAAGCCTAAGGGTCATCGACGAGCAGTACTTC.

This chain links TRBV6-1 with TRBJ2-6; D is ambiguous. Germline assignment: CDR1 MNHNS and CDR2 SASEGT. The CDR3 has 13 amino acids. Trimming took off 3 bases at V and 4 bases at J, with 4 bases between the two ends. The CDR3 DNA sequence: TGTGCCAGCAGTGAGCAGGGGGCCAACGTCCTGACTTTC. Translated, it gives CASSEQGANVLTF.

V gene TRBV5-5 combines with J gene TRBJ1-4; D gene uncertain. Trimming took 1 base from V and 4 from J, leaving 17 bases between them. The CDR3 contains 17 residues. Germline-derived CDR1 and CDR2 are SGHKS and YYEKEE (reference sequence). The CDR3 DNA follows: TGTGCCAGCAGCTTGCCGGAGGATGCTCGATTTAATGAAAAACTGTTTTTT. Amino acid sequence: CASSLPEDARFNEKLFF.

The chain joins TRBV6-5 to TRBJ2-5, with 8 bases aligning to TRBD1. Germline CDR1 and CDR2: MNHEY and SVGAGI. With V trimmed by 6 bases and J by 9 bases, 12 bases remained unmatched. This CDR3 region has 14 residues. CDR3 residues: CASRPGQGRWSQYF. CDR3 in DNA: TGTGCCAGCAGACCCGGACAGGGACGTTGGTCCCAGTACTTC.

V is TRBV27 and J is TRBJ1-6; the match to TRBD1 covers 7 bases. Trimming took 7 bases from V and 5 from J; bases not matched to a gene: 5. The CDR3 consists of 14 residues. Germline loops: CDR1 MNHEY, CDR2 SMNVEV (reference sequence). The CDR3 nucleotides read TGTGCCAGCACCTTTGACAGGGATAATTCACCCCTCCACTTT. This sequence encodes CASTFDRDNSPLHF.

The chain is built from TRBV6-1 and TRBJ2-3, with no clear D. Per the germline V gene, CDR1 is MNHNS and CDR2 is SASEGT. V gave up 6 bases and J gave up 0 bases, with 13 bases separating them. The CDR3 totals 15 residues. The CDR3 nucleotides read TGTGCCAGCAGCCCAGGCAGGCCTAGCACAGATACGCAGTATTTT. Residues: CASSPGRPSTDTQYF.

This clone was counted a single time. For the CDR3, the DNA is TGTGCCAGCAGCTTGCGGGCCCCTGAAGCTTTCTTT. Its protein is CASSLRAPEAFF. The chain recombines TRBV7-2 with TRBJ1-1; no clear D. Germline loops: CDR1 SGHTA, CDR2 FQGNSA. The CDR3 runs 12 residues. Trimming left V 3 bases short and J 6 bases short, with 8 bases between.

This clone was observed a few times. Other DNA sequences in the same sample also yield this CDR3. The V and J genes are TRBV18 and TRBJ1-1, with D unclear. Trimming pared 3 bases from V and 1 base from J, leaving 9 bases between. This CDR3 spans 14 amino acids. Germline V gene data show CDR1 as KGHSH and CDR2 as LQKENI. CDR3 bases: TGTGCCAGCTCACCCCTCGGACGGAACACTGAAGCTTTCTTT. Encoded protein: CASSPLGRNTEAFF.

This rearrangement joins TRBV14 to TRBJ2-3; 10 bases are shared with TRBD2. Germline V gives CDR1 SGHDN, CDR2 FVKESK. Trimming cost V 4 bases and J 3 bases; bases outside gene matches: 7. The CDR3 spans 16 residues. The chain's CDR3 is CASSPGAGGRTDTQYF. For the CDR3, the DNA is TGTGCCAGCAGCCCCGGAGCGGGGGGGAGAACAGATACGCAGTATTTT.

With regard to this clone: At the DNA level, this CDR3 is encoded by other sequences in the same sample as well. The chain is built from TRBV28 and TRBJ1-2, with a tentative D call TRBD1 (5 bases). The ends were cut back, 3 bases at V and 5 bases at J, with 7 bases in the middle. Germline CDR1 MDHEN, CDR2 SYDVKM. The CDR3 is made up of 12 amino acids. CDR3 sequence reads: CASSLGGYGYTF. The CDR3 DNA reads TGTGCCAGCAGTTTGGGGGGATATGGCTACACCTTC.

The gene calls are TRBV28 and TRBJ1-2; no definite D call. CDR3 length: 14 amino acids. CDR1 MDHEN and CDR2 SYDVKM come from the germline V gene. V lost 6 bases to trimming and J lost 5 bases, with 16 bases between them. The CDR3 DNA reads TGTGCCAGCAGCCCTCGCGACCGGGTTTATGGCTACACCTTC. Translation gives CASSPRDRVYGYTF.

The DNA for the CDR3 is TGCGCCAGCAGTGAGAGTGGGACAGGGGGCGAGCAGTACTTC. Its protein product is CASSESGTGGEQYF. The V gene is TRBV10-1, the J gene TRBJ2-7, with TRBD1 matching 11 bases. The CDR3 is 14 residues long. CDR1 and CDR2 from the germline V gene are WNHNN and SYGVQD (reference sequence). V shed 2 bases, J shed 6 bases, and the junction held 3 bases outside the gene matches.

The chain couples TRBV19 to TRBJ2-1; 14 bases are a match to TRBD2. Germline V CDR1 and CDR2: LNHDA, SQIVND (reference sequence). This CDR3 comprises 17 residues. Unmatched junction bases numbered 3, after V lost 5 bases and J lost 0 bases. The CDR3 DNA reads as TGTGCCAGTAGTCCCGGGACTAGCGGGAGCTCCTACAATGAGCAGTTCTTC. It encodes CASSPGTSGSSYNEQFF.

The chain is built from TRBV5-5 and TRBJ1-4; tentative D call: TRBD1 (5 bases). The CDR3 length is 14 residues. The germline V gene encodes CDR1 SGHKS and CDR2 YYEKEE (reference sequence). Trimming stripped 1 base from V and 5 bases from J, with 9 bases between. In DNA, the CDR3 is TGTGCCAGCAGCTTGAGGTGGACAAATGAAAAACTGTTTTTT. It codes for CASSLRWTNEKLFF. Full variable domain (missing parts from reference TRBV5-5 and TRBJ1-4): DAGVTQSPTHLIKTRGQQVTLRCSPISGHKSVSWYQQVLGQGPQFIFQYYEKEERGRGNFPDRFSARQFPNYSSELNVNALLLGDSALYLCASSLRWTNEKLFFGSGTQLSVL.

The gene calls are TRBV5-1 and TRBJ1-3, with D tentatively TRBD1 (5 bases). CDR3 length: 15 amino acids. Trimming stripped 4 bases from V and 0 bases from J, with 11 bases between. CDR1 and CDR2 (germline): SGHRS, YFSETQ. The CDR3 nucleotides read TGCGCCAGCAGCATGACAGTGAGCTCTGGAAACACCATATATTTT. Amino acids: CASSMTVSSGNTIYF.

The chain couples TRBV12-5 to TRBJ2-5; 7 bases map to TRBD2. This CDR3 is built from 14 residues. V lost 7 bases, J lost 5 bases, and 10 bases stayed unmatched. Germline V gene sequence: CDR1 LGHNT, CDR2 FRNRAP. CDR3 DNA: TGTGCTAGTGCCGTCGGACTAGTCTCCGAGACCCAGTACTTC. Translation: CASAVGLVSETQYF.

V gene TRBV2 combines with J gene TRBJ1-1; tentatively, D is TRBD1 (6 bases). The CDR3 is 16 amino acids. The germline V gene encodes CDR1 SNHLY and CDR2 FYNNEI. V was pared by 6 bases and J by 3 bases, with 20 bases between. The CDR3 nucleotides are TGTGCCAGCAGGGGCAGGGGAGGGTCGGCGCACACTGAAGCTTTCTTT. Protein sequence: CASRGRGGSAHTEAFF.

The chain has TRBV6-4 and TRBJ1-1, with 7 bases aligning to TRBD1. The CDR3 has 13 residues. V dropped 3 bases and J dropped 5; count of bases not matched to a gene: 3. Per the germline V gene, CDR1 is MRHNA and CDR2 is SNTAGT. DNA of the CDR3: TGTGCCAGCAGTGAGACAGGGTGGACTGAAGCTTTCTTT. Its translation is CASSETGWTEAFF.